This T cell receptor beta chain was identified during a study of shared clonotypes between healthy human individuals. Study overall: Donor composition was a couple of women and a few men, aged 18 to 49.

Details on this clone: Antigen: not known.

The CDR3 covers 12 residues. CDR1 and CDR2 (germline): MNHEY, SMNVEV (reference sequence). Trimming took off 8 bases at V and 8 bases at J, with 15 bases between the two ends. Measured with immunoSEQ multiplex PCR; TCRdb has only the in-frame clones, and not every one. The repertoire holds over 2 million clones, with 90% to 95% as singletons. Study-wide results and caveats: The generation probabilities recorded for non-shared clonotypes fell below those of clonotypes shared by all four donors.

The V gene is TRBV27, the J gene TRBJ1-2, with unresolved D. The material sequenced was naive CD4+ T cells sorted from blood. Subset described: CD45RA+ positively selected. The receptor was isolated from a man younger than 35 in good health. The CDR3 loop reads CASGIPGGGYTF. The CDR3 bases are TGTGCCAGCGGAATACCGGGTGGGGGCTACACCTTC.